Listed below are T cell receptor beta chains from one sample, sequenced in a study of vaccination effects on CD4 cells after COVID-19. Profiled with immunoSEQ multiplex PCR; TCRdb holds only in-frame clones, not every one. The sample has roughly 41,000 clones, 66% seen once. No antigen has been assigned to these receptors. Sequencing was performed on CD4+ T cells from PBMCs cultured with HCoV-OC43 spike peptides, taken before COVID-19 vaccination. These receptors were obtained from a human donor who received a COVID-19 vaccine. Both conserved end residues are part of each CDR3.

TRBV3-1/TRBV3-2 CASSQGGSAPTPQHF
TRBV29-1 CSVEVGGNQPQHF
TRBV7-8 CASRSDRGNYEQYF
TRBV7-6 CASSLGAGSGSFFYEQYF
TRBV19 CASSTTAGTRYYGYTF
TRBV10-1 CASSVVGDYEQYF
TRBV6-5 CASRSEKTQYF
TRBV5-3 CARSQTGSGETQYF
TRBV4-2 CASSQGLGTGSYEQYF
TRBV18 CASSPETEYYQPQHF
TRBV7-9 CASSPRQGWSYNSPLHF
TRBV2 CASSAKAAQETQYF
TRBV6-1 CASSEGQGGYNEQFF
TRBV11-2 CASSLDHRGGREKLFF
TRBV12-5 CASGSQGQPQHF
TRBV5-1 CASSLAFTGTLTFNEKLFF
TRBV3-1/TRBV3-2 CASSQDLTSGKSTDTQYF
TRBV6-1 CASSEEQLTGFSSEQYF
TRBV6-5 CASSYPGQGYEQFF
TRBV15 CATSRDLGVAENTGELFF
TRBV6-1 CASSDGTTYEQYF
TRBV5-4 CASSLVGQGANSPLHF
TRBV5-1 CASSWGLANTGELFF